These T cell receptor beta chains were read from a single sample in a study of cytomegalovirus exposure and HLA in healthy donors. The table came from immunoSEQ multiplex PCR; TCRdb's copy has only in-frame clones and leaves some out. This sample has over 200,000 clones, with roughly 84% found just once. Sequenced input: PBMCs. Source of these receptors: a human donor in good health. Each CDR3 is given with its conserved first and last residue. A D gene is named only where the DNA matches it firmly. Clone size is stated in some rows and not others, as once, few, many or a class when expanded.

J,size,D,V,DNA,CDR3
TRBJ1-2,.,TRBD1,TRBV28,TGTGCCAGCAGTTCCACCATGGGGCAGGGGGCAAGAGGCTACACCTTC,CASSSTMGQGARGYTF
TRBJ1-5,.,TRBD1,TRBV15,TGTGCCACCTCGACAGGGGGGCTTAGCAATCAGCCCCAGCATTTT,CATSTGGLSNQPQHF
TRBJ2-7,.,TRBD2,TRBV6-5,TGTGCCAGCAGTCAGCTAGCGGGACTGAACGAGCAGTACTTC,CASSQLAGLNEQYF
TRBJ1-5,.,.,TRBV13,TGTGCCAGCAGCGAGGGACTTAGCAATCAGCCCCAGCATTTT,CASSEGLSNQPQHF
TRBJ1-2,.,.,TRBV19,TGTGCCAGTAGTACCCAATCAAGGGCAGGGGTGAATGGCTACACCTTC,CASSTQSRAGVNGYTF
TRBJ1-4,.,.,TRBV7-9,TGTTCCAGCAGCTCCAGGATAAAACTGTTTTTT,CSSSSRIKLFF
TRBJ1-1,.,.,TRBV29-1,TGCAGCGGTGGGAGGGGGGAGGGCACTGAAGCTTTCTTT,CSGGRGEGTEAFF
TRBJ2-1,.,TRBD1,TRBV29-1,TGCAGCGTTGAACGCGGGACAGGTGAATCGTACAATGAGCAGTTCTTC,CSVERGTGESYNEQFF
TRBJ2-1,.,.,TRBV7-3,TGTGCCAGCAGCTTCTCTAGCGAAGGGTACAATGAGCAGTTCTTC,CASSFSSEGYNEQFF
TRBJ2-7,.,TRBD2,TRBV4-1,TGCGCCAGCAGCCTCGGAGCGGGAGGCTCCTACGAGCAGTACTTC,CASSLGAGGSYEQYF
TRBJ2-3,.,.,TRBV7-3,TGTGCCAGCAGTCGCGATTTAACAGATACGCAGTATTTT,CASSRDLTDTQYF
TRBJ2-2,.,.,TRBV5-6,TGTGCCAGCAGTATTCAGGGGATCGCCGGGGAGCTGTTTTTT,CASSIQGIAGELFF
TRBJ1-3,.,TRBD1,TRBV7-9,TGTGCCAGCAGCTTAGAGGCAGGGGGTTCTGGAAACACCATATATTTT,CASSLEAGGSGNTIYF
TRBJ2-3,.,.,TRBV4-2,TGTGCCAGCAGCCAAGAGGGGACTCCACCAGATACGCAGTATTTT,CASSQEGTPPDTQYF
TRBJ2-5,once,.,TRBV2,TGTGCCAGCAGTGAATATGAGTTTTCCCAGTACTTC,CASSEYEFSQYF
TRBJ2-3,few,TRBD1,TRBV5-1,TGCGCCAGCAGCATGACAGGGGATTCCACAGATACGCAGTATTTT,CASSMTGDSTDTQYF
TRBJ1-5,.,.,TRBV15,TGTGCCACCAGCAGAGATCAGGGGATCGGTCAGCCCCAGCATTTT,CATSRDQGIGQPQHF
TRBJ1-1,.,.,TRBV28,TGTGCCAGCAGTTTCGACAGGAAGGCTTTCTTT,CASSFDRKAFF
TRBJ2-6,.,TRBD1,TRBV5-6,TGTGCCAGCAGCCCAATCCGGCCGGGACAGAGCTCTGGGGCCAACGTCCTGACTTTC,CASSPIRPGQSSGANVLTF